This T cell receptor (beta chain) was recorded in a study of blood T cell repertoires in COVID-19. Germline V gene data show CDR1 as SEHNR and CDR2 as FQNEAQ (reference sequence). Trimming shortened V by 6 bases and J by 10 bases, and 15 bases separated the two germline ends. The CDR3 length is 12 residues. In the original analysis: How many nucleated cells were present was estimated from reference gene primer amplification. Assay used: immunoSEQ multiplex PCR; TCRdb lists only in-frame clones, some missing. V and J calls and clone size are those listed in that table; D and trimming were worked out from the DNA. The data hold over 100,000 clones, with 84% observed a single time. This clone was recorded many times.

This clonotype was sampled from a woman aged 55-75 years with acute or convalescent COVID-19. The specimen sequenced was peripheral blood. The J gene is TRBJ1-2, the V gene TRBV7-9, with no clear D. The CDR3 DNA sequence: TGTGCCAGCAGTATTGCACAGAATGACTACACCTTC. Residues: CASSIAQNDYTF.